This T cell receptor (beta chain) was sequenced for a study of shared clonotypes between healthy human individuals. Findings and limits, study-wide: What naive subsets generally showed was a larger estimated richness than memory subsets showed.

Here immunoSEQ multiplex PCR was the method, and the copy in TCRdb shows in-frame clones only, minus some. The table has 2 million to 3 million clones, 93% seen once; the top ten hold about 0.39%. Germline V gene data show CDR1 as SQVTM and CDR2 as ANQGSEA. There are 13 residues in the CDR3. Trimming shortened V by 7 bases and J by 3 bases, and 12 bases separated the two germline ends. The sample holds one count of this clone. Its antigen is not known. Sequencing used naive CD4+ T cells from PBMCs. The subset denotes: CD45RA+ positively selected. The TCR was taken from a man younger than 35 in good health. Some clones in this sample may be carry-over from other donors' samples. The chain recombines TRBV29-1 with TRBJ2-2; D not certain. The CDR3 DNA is TGCAGCGCCCAAGAGCTCTACACCGGGGAGCTGTTTTTT. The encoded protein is CSAQELYTGELFF.